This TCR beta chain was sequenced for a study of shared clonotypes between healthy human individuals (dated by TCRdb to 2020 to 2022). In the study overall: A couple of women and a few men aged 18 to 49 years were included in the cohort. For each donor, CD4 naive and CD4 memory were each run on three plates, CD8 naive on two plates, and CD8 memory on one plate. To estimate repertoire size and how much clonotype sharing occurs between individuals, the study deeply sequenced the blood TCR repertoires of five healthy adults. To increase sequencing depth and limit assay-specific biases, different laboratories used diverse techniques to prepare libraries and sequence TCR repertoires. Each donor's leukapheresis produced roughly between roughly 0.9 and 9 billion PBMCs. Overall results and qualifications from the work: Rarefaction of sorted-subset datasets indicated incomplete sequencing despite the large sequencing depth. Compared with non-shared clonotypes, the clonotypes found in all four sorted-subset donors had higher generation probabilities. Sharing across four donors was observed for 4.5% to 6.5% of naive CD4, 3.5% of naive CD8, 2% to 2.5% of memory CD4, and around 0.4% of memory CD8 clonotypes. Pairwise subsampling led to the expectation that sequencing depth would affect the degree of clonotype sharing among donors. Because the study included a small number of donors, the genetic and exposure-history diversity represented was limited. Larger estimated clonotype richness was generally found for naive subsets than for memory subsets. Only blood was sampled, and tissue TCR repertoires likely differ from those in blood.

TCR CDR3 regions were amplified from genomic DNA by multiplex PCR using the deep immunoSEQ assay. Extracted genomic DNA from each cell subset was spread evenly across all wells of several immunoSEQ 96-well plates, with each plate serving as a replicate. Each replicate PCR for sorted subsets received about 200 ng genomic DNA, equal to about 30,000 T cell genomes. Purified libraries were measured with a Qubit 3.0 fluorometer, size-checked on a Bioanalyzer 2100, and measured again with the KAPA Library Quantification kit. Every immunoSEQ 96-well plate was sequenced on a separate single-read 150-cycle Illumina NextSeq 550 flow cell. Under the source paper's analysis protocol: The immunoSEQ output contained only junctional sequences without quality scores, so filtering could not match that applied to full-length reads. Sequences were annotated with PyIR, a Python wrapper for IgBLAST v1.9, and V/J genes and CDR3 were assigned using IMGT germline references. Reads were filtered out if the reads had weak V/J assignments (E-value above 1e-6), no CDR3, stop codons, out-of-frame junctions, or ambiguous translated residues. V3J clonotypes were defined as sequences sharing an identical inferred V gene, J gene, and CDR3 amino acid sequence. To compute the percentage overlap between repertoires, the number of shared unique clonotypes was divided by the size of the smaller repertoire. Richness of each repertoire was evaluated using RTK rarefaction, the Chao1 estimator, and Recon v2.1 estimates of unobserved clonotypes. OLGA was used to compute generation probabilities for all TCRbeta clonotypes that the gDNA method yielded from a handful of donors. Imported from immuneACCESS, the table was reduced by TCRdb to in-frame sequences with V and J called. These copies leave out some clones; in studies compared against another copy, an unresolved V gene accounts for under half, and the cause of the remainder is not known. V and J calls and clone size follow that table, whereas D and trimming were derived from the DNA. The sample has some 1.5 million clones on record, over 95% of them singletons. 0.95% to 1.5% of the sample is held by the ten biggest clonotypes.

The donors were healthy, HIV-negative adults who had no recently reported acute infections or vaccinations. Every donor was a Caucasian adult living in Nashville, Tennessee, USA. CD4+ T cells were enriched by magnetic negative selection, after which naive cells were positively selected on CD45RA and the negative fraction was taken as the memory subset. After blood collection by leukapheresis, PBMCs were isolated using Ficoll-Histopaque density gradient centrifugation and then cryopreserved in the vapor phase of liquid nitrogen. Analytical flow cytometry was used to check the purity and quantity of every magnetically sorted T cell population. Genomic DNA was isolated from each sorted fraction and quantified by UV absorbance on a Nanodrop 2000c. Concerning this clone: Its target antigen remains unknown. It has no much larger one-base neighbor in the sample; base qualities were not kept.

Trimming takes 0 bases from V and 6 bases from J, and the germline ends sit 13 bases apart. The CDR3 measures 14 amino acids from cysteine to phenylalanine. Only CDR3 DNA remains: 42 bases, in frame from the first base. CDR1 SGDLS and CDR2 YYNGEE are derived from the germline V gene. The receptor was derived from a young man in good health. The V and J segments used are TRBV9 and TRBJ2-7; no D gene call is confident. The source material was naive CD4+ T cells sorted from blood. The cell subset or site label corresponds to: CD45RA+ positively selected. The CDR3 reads CASSVDRLGFEQYF. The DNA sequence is TGTGCCAGCAGCGTAGATCGCCTAGGTTTCGAGCAGTACTTC.